The 4 T cell receptor beta chains below all came from one sample that was sequenced in a study of cytomegalovirus exposure and HLA in healthy donors. Primers: 60 Vbeta forward and 13 Jbeta reverse. Some clones are missing from TCRdb's copy, which holds only in-frame ones; the method was immunoSEQ multiplex PCR. The repertoire includes 190,000 or so clones, 70% to 80% of them detected once, and roughly 0.4% sits in the top ten. The sample consisted of PBMCs. The origin of the receptors is a male donor in good health and CMV-seropositive.

V is TRBV18 and J is TRBJ1-5; unclear D gene. Germline lookup yields CDR1 KGHSH and CDR2 LQKENI. Trimming removed 2 bases from V and 7 bases from J, with 18 bases in between. The CDR3 sequence is 16 residues long. Here the CDR3 DNA reads TGTGCCAGCTCACCAAGCGGACCTCCGGGAGGCCAGCCCCAGCATTTT. This gives the protein CASSPSGPPGGQPQHF.

About this clone itself: The sample carries other DNA sequences with the same CDR3. V gene TRBV19 combines with J gene TRBJ1-4, with 7 bases that match TRBD1. The germline V gene encodes CDR1 LNHDA and CDR2 SQIVND (reference sequence). There are 15 residues in the CDR3. After removal of 6 bases from V and 7 bases from J, the junction contained 11 bases not matched to a gene. Written as DNA, the CDR3 is TGTGCCAGTAGCATTGGGCAGGGGGTTGGTGAAAAACTGTTTTTT. Translation gives CASSIGQGVGEKLFF.

The chain uses TRBV29-1 and TRBJ2-7, with D possibly matching TRBD2 (6 bases). In germline, CDR1 is SQVTM, CDR2 ANQGSEA. The V end was cut by 6 bases, the J end by 3 bases, with 24 bases between. This CDR3 has 16 amino acids. CDR3 DNA: TGCAGCGTCCAGCAGGCGGGGCTCAGAGCGGACTACGAGCAGTACTTC. It specifies CSVQQAGLRADYEQYF.

This clone was seen just once. The chain has TRBV2 and TRBJ1-4; D might be TRBD1 (6 bases). The V and J ends lost 7 bases and 8 bases respectively, with 17 bases between them. This CDR3 is 14 amino acids long. Germline V lookup: CDR1 SNHLY, CDR2 FYNNEI. This chain's CDR3 is CASMSGRGHEKLFF. DNA of the CDR3: TGTGCCAGCATGAGCGGCAGGGGCCACGAAAAACTGTTTTTT.